The 21 T cell receptor beta chains given below trace back to one sample, sequenced in a study of T cell changes during pregnancy in multiple sclerosis. Sequencing used immunoSEQ multiplex PCR; TCRdb keeps in-frame clones, though not all of them. The sample holds tens of thousands of clones, around 93% seen once. Sequenced material: CD8+ T cells from peripheral blood mononuclear cells, taken in the second trimester of pregnancy. The receptor source for this set is a female donor with multiple sclerosis, enrolled in a pregnancy study.

J is TRBJ1-1 and V is TRBV4-3; possible D gene TRBD1, 5 bases. CDR1 is LGHNA, CDR2 YSLEER, per germline. The CDR3 covers 16 residues. Trimming left V 0 bases short and J 1 base short, with 12 bases between. CDR3: CASSQDAGLKNTEAFF. CDR3 coding DNA: TGCGCCAGCAGCCAAGATGCGGGACTAAAGAACACTGAAGCTTTCTTT.

The chain recombines TRBV28 with TRBJ2-7; tentatively, D is TRBD1 (6 bases). CDR1 MDHEN and CDR2 SYDVKM come from the germline V gene. The CDR3 spans 14 residues. V lost 1 base, J lost 3 bases, and 10 bases lay in between. The CDR3 spells CASSLFTGFYEQYF. The CDR3 coding sequence is TGTGCCAGCAGTTTATTTACAGGGTTCTACGAGCAGTACTTC.

The chain uses TRBV29-1 and TRBJ1-1, with D unresolved. Germline V lookup: CDR1 SQVTM, CDR2 ANQGSEA. The germline V and J ends were trimmed by 5 bases and 1 base, with 14 bases remaining between them. This CDR3 contains 14 residues. DNA of the CDR3: TGCAGCGTTTTCTCGACGGAGAGGAACACTGAAGCTTTCTTT. The encoded protein is CSVFSTERNTEAFF. Based on the CDR3 plus reference TRBV29-1 and TRBJ1-1, the full variable domain is SAVISQKPSRDICQRGTSLTIQCQVDSQVTMMFWYRQQPGQSLTLIATANQGSEATYESGFVIDKFPISRPNLTFSTLTVSNMSPEDSSIYLCSVFSTERNTEAFFGQGTRLTVV.

The sample holds a few counts of this clone. The rearrangement links TRBV7-9 to TRBJ1-1, with 9 bases that match TRBD1. V was clipped by 5 bases and J by 10 bases; unmatched bases: 11. This CDR3 has 14 amino acids. The germline gives CDR1 SEHNR, CDR2 FQNEAQ (reference sequence). The CDR3, as DNA: TGTGCCAGCAGCCCCAGTTGGGACAGGGAGAGAGCTTTCTTT. As protein: CASSPSWDRERAFF. The full variable domain, its missing parts supplied by reference TRBV7-9 and TRBJ1-1, is DTGVSQNPRHKITKRGQNVTFRCDPISEHNRLYWYRQTLGQGPEFLTYFQNEAQLEKSRLLSDRFSAERPKGSFSTLEIQRTEQGDSAMYLCASSPSWDRERAFFGQGTRLTVV.

The CDR3 sequence is CSVLDGQGGLDYGYTF. In DNA, the CDR3 is TGCAGCGTTCTCGACGGACAGGGGGGTTTAGACTATGGCTACACCTTC. This chain links TRBV29-1 with TRBJ1-2, with 10 bases that match TRBD1. The trim removed 5 bases at V and 3 bases at J, leaving 12 bases unmatched. This CDR3 region has 16 residues. The V gene's germline CDR1 is SQVTM and CDR2 ANQGSEA.

This chain joins TRBV27 and TRBJ1-2, with 8 bases fitting TRBD1. This CDR3 has 12 residues. With V trimmed by 5 bases and J by 5 bases, 1 base remained unmatched. Germline assignment: CDR1 MNHEY and CDR2 SMNVEV (reference sequence). CDR3 sequence (DNA): TGTGCCAGCAGTACAGGGGGATATGGCTACACCTTC. As protein: CASSTGGYGYTF.

The chain employs TRBV6-6 and TRBJ1-5; tentative D call: TRBD1 (5 bases). Trimming removed 0 bases from V and 7 bases from J, with 16 bases in between. The CDR3 contains 16 residues. Germline lookup yields CDR1 MNHNY and CDR2 SVGAGI (reference sequence). In DNA form, the CDR3 reads TGTGCCAGCAGTTACTCGATAGGTGGGGCCGGCCAGCCCCAGCATTTT. This codes for CASSYSIGGAGQPQHF.

The chain combines TRBV28 with TRBJ1-1, with D hard to call. The CDR3 has 16 amino acids. V was clipped by 2 bases and J by 0 bases, with 13 bases between them. Germline V gives CDR1 MDHEN, CDR2 SYDVKM. The CDR3 nucleotides are TGTGCCAGCAGTTTAGGCCCGGGTGAGATGAACACTGAAGCTTTCTTT. Translating it yields CASSLGPGEMNTEAFF.

The chain couples TRBV7-2 to TRBJ1-2; TRBD1 matches 7 bases. Germline V lookup: CDR1 SGHTA, CDR2 FQGNSA. The V gene end was trimmed by 5 bases and the J gene end by 3 bases; junction bases not matched to a gene: 6. This CDR3 contains 14 residues. The CDR3, as DNA: TGTGCCAGCAGCACCTGGGACAGAGACTATGGCTACACCTTC. It is translated as CASSTWDRDYGYTF.

J is TRBJ1-2 and V is TRBV27; 8 nucleotides align to TRBD1. V lost 4 bases, J lost 4 bases, and 8 bases stayed unmatched. CDR1 is MNHEY and CDR2 is SMNVEV in the germline V gene (reference sequence). The CDR3 runs to 15 residues. The CDR3 sequence: CASSSLLDRAYGYTF. Written as DNA, the CDR3 is TGTGCCAGCAGTTCACTACTGGACAGGGCCTATGGCTACACCTTC.

The V call is TRBV5-4, the J call TRBJ2-2, with D maybe TRBD2 (5 bases). Germline V lookup: CDR1 SGHNT, CDR2 YYREEE (reference sequence). This CDR3 has 18 amino acids. The V gene lost 0 bases and the J gene lost 4 bases, with 19 bases spanning the gap. CDR3 sequence: CASSLARGQLTPTGELFF. CDR3 nucleotides: TGTGCCAGCAGCTTGGCCCGGGGTCAACTCACCCCCACCGGGGAGCTGTTTTTT.

The V and J genes are TRBV4-1 and TRBJ2-6; possibly TRBD2 for D (5 bases). Deletions cut 4 bases from V and 4 bases from J, with 11 bases between. Germline-derived CDR1 and CDR2 are MGHRA and YSYEKL. The CDR3 consists of 15 residues. The CDR3 DNA sequence: TGCGCCAGCAGCCTATTCGGCGGGGGGGCCAACGTCCTGACTTTC. Its translation: CASSLFGGGANVLTF.

The chain joins TRBV27 to TRBJ2-7, with D tentatively TRBD2 (6 bases). V was pared by 7 bases and J by 3 bases, with 7 bases between. Per germline, CDR1 MNHEY and CDR2 SMNVEV (reference sequence). This CDR3 is 11 amino acids long. The CDR3 DNA sequence: TGTGCCAGCATGCGGGACTACGAGCAGTACTTC. Translated: CASMRDYEQYF.

The rearrangement links TRBV13 to TRBJ2-7, with 7 bases that match TRBD1. Losses at the gene ends were 5 bases for V and 0 bases for J; bases not matched to a gene: 7. Per germline, CDR1 PRHDT and CDR2 FYEKMQ (reference sequence). The CDR3 contains 15 residues. CDR3 nucleotide sequence: TGTGCCAGCAGCAATACAGGGGATGGCTCCTACGAGCAGTACTTC. Its translation is CASSNTGDGSYEQYF.

This chain uses TRBV27 with TRBJ2-3; 7 bases are a match to TRBD1. The CDR3 spans 15 residues. CDR1 and CDR2 (germline): MNHEY, SMNVEV (reference sequence). The trim removed 6 bases at V and 2 bases at J, leaving 8 bases unmatched. CDR3 protein: CASSTGQENTDTQYF. The CDR3 nucleotides read TGTGCCAGCAGCACCGGACAGGAGAACACAGATACGCAGTATTTT.

The chain joins TRBV30 to TRBJ2-7, with D possibly matching TRBD1 (5 bases). Trimming removed 3 bases from V and 3 bases from J, with 12 bases in between. CDR1 is GTSNPN, CDR2 SVGIG, per germline (reference sequence). This CDR3 region has 13 residues. The CDR3 region has the DNA TGTGCCTGGAGCCTGAGCGACAGCTACGAGCAGTACTTC. As protein: CAWSLSDSYEQYF.

The chain joins TRBV9 to TRBJ1-4; 10 nucleotides line up with TRBD1. CDR3 size: 16 residues. The trim removed 4 bases at V and 2 bases at J, leaving 5 bases unmatched. Germline values: CDR1 SGDLS, CDR2 YYNGEE. Here the CDR3 reads CASSKGTGVTNEKLFF. CDR3 coding DNA: TGTGCCAGCAGCAAGGGGACAGGGGTTACTAATGAAAAACTGTTTTTT.

This rearrangement joins TRBV6-5 to TRBJ2-7; a possible D gene is TRBD1 (6 bases). V lost 5 bases to trimming and J lost 0 bases, with 11 bases between them. Per the germline V gene, CDR1 is MNHEY and CDR2 is SVGAGI. The CDR3 loop spans 14 amino acids. This chain's CDR3 is CASSPTGISYEQYF. In DNA form, the CDR3 reads TGTGCCAGCAGTCCAACAGGGATCTCCTACGAGCAGTACTTC.

The chain combines TRBV2 with TRBJ2-7; 11 positions agree with TRBD1. The junction had 5 bases not matched to a gene; V was cut back by 5 bases and J by 5 bases. This CDR3 has 14 residues. Germline values: CDR1 SNHLY, CDR2 FYNNEI. The CDR3 DNA reads as TGTGCCAGCAGTCGGACAGGGGGCGCGGACGAGCAGTACTTC. Translation gives CASSRTGGADEQYF.

In nucleotides, the CDR3 is TGTGCCAGCAGCTCCGCAGGCCCTGGGAACCAGGGGGCCCCCGCCAACGAGCAGTACTTC. Translating it yields CASSSAGPGNQGAPANEQYF. This chain joins TRBV7-6 and TRBJ2-7; 8 bases are a match to TRBD1. This CDR3 region has 20 residues. J gave up 5 bases and V 4 bases, and 25 bases lay outside the gene matches. The germline CDR1 and CDR2 sequences are SGHVS and FNYEAQ. The variable domain in full, with the rest retrieved from reference TRBV7-6 and TRBJ2-7, is GAGVSQSPRYKVTKRGQDVALRCDPISGHVSLYWYRQALGQGPEFLTYFNYEAQQDKSGLPNDRFSAERPEGSISTLTIQRTEQRDSAMYRCASSSAGPGNQGAPANEQYFGPGTRLTVT.

The V and J genes are TRBV30 and TRBJ1-2, with 9 bases identical to TRBD1. The V gene end was trimmed by 2 bases and the J gene end by 7 bases; junction bases not matched to a gene: 17. Germline-derived CDR1 and CDR2 are GTSNPN and SVGIG (reference sequence). The CDR3 consists of 17 residues. The CDR3 DNA reads as TGTGCCTGGAGTCCACCCCACTACAGGGGGCCCGTAACTGGCTACACCTTC. Amino acids: CAWSPPHYRGPVTGYTF.